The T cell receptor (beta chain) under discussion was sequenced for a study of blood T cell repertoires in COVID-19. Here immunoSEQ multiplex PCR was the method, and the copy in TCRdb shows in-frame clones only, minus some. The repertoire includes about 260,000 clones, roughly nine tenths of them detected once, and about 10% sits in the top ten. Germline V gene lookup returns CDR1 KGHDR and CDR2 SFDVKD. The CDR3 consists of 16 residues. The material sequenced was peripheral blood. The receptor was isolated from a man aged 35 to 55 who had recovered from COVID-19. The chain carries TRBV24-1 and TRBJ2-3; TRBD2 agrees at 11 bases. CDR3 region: CASDPGLAESTDTQYF. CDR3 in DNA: TGTGCAAGTGACCCGGGACTAGCGGAGAGCACAGATACGCAGTATTTT.